This paragraph covers one TCR beta chain sequence. Its target is not known. The V end lost 6 bases, the J end lost 2 bases, and 16 bases lay between the germline ends. CDR1 MDHEN and CDR2 SYDVKM come from the germline V gene. CDR3 size: 16 residues. Sequencing relied on immunoSEQ assay v3.0, run at survey level. Generated by immunoSEQ multiplex PCR, the TCRdb table keeps only in-frame clones and is missing some. The sample gives roughly 14,000 clones, about 80% of which show up once; about 18% is in the top ten. This sample stems from a study of long-term antiretroviral therapy in people with HIV. In the United States, treatment was given to all participants with HIV. Study-wide points: Clones that had undergone expansion before ART dominated the repertoire at all time points.

Sequencing used unsorted PBMCs, obtained just before starting antiretroviral therapy. This clonotype originated in a man between 35 and 55 years old with HIV. The V call is TRBV28, the J call TRBJ2-2; D gene uncertain. The CDR3 nucleotides read TGTGCCAGCAGCCCCCCGTGGATACCCAACACCGGGGAGCTGTTTTTT. As protein: CASSPPWIPNTGELFF.